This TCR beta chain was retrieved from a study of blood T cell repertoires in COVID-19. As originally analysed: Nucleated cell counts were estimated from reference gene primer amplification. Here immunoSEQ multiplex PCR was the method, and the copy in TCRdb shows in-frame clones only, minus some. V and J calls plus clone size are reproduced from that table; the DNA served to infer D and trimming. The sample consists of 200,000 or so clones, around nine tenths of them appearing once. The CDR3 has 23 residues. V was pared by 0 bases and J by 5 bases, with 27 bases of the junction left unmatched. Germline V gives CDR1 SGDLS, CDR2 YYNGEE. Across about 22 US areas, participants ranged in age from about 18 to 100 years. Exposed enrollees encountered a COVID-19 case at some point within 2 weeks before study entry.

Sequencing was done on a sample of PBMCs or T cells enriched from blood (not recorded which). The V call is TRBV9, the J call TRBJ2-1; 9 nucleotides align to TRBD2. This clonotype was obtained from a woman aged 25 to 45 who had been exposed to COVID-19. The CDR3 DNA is TGTGCCAGCAGCGTAGACGAGGGACTAGCATCTTCCCTAGCTCCTTTTCTTGACAATGAGCAGTTCTTC. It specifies CASSVDEGLASSLAPFLDNEQFF.